This section outlines one TCR beta chain sequence together with its context. No antigen is known for it. Germline loops: CDR1 GTSNPN, CDR2 SVGIG (reference sequence). The CDR3 consists of 17 residues. V dropped 5 bases and J dropped 4; count of bases not matched to a gene: 13. The sample is drawn from a study of graft-versus-host responses after intestinal transplantation. Repertoires were generated with immunoSEQ multiplex PCR, while TCRdb's copy carries only in-frame clones and drops some. The data hold 81,000 or so clones, with approximately 95% observed a single time. The sequences come from unstimulated CD8+ T cells sorted from spleen or lymph node cells, collected before transplant. This receptor was taken from a human donor who was the organ donor for an intestinal transplant. The J gene is TRBJ2-2, the V gene TRBV30, with 10 bases fitting TRBD1. The CDR3 nucleotides are TGTGCCTGGGAACGACAGGGGGCGACCCTATCCACCGGGGAGCTGTTTTTT. This gives the protein CAWERQGATLSTGELFF.